This T cell receptor beta chain was recorded in a study of blood T cell repertoires in COVID-19. From germline, CDR1 is PRHDT and CDR2 FYEKMQ (reference sequence). This CDR3 has 17 residues. V gave up 2 bases and J gave up 7 bases, with 20 bases separating them. Repertoires were generated with immunoSEQ multiplex PCR, while TCRdb's copy carries only in-frame clones and drops some. The sample includes 260,000 or so clones, around 88% seen only once; the top ten take 4.5% to 6.5%. This receptor was taken from a man at least 80 years old with acute or convalescent COVID-19. Sequences were obtained from peripheral blood. This rearrangement joins TRBV13 to TRBJ2-2; possibly TRBD2 for D (6 bases). The CDR3 region has the DNA TGTGCCAGCAGCTTAAGTAAGTGGAGGGCCGGAGTCGGGGAGCTGTTTTTT. This translates into CASSLSKWRAGVGELFF.